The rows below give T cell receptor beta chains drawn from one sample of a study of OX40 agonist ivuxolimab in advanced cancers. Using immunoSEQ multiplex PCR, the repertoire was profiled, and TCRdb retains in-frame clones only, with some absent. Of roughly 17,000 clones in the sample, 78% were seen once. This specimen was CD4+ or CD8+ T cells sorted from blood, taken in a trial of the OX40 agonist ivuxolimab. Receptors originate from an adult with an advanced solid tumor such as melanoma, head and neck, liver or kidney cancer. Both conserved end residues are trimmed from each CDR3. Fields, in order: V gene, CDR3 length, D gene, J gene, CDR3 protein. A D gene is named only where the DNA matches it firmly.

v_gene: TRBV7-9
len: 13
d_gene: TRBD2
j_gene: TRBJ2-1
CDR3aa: ASSLAVSSYNEQF

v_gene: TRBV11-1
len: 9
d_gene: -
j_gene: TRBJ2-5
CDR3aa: ASSSMREQY

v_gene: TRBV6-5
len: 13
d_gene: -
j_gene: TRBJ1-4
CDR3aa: ASSYSGPSGEKLF

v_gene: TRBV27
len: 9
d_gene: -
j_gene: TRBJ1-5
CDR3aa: ASSRNQPQH

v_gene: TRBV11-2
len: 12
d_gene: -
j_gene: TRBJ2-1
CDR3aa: ASSLGLAGPEQF

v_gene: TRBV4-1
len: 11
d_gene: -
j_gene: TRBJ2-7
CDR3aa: ASSQDYTYEQY

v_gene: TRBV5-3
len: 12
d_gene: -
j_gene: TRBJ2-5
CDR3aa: ASSLALEQETQY

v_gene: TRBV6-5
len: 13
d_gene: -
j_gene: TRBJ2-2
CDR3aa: ASKKSRSNTGELF

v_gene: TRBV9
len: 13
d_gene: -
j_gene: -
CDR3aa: ASSTFSGEIGEQY

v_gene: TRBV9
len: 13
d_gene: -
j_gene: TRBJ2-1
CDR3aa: ASSVWASSYNEQF

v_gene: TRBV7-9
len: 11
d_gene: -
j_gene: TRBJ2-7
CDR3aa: ASSPRDHYEQY

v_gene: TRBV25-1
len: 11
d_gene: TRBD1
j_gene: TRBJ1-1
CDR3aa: ASSDPGGTELV

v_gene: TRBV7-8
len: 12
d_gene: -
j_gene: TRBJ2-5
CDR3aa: ASSLGRDKETQY

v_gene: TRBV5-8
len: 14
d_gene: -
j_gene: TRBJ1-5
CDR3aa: ASSRGRTYSNQPQH

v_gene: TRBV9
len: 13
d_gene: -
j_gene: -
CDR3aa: ASSVGDGVPYEQY

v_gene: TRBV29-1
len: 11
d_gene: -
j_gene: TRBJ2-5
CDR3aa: SVEFRNQETQY

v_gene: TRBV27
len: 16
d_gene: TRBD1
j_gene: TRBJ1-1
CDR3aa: ASSPYPGQGGRNTEAF

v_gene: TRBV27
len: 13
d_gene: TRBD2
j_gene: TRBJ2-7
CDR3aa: ASSFRAGRAYEQY

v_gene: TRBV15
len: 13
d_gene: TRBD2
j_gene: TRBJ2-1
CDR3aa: ATRDLAGGGNEQF

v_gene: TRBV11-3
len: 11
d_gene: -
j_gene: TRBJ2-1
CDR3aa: ASSHLGRGEQF

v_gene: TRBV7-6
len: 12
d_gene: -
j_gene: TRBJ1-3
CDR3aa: ASSLLGAGNTIY

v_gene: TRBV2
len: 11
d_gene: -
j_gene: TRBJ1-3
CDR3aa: ASSATRRNTIY

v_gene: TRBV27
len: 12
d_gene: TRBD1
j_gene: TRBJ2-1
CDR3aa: ASSRQGAHNEQF

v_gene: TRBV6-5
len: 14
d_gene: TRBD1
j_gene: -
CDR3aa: ASSFYPGQGASEQY

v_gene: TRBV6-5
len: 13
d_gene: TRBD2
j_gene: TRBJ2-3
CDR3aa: ASSYSLAGGARQY

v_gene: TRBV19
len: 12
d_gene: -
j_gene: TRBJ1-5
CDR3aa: ASSFREPHQPQH

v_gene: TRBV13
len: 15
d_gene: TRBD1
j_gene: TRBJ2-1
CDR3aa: ASSDDRGQRAYNEQF

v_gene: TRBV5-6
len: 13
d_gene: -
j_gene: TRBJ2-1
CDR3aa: ASSFPGLTGNEQF

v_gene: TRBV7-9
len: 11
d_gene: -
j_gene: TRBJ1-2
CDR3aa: ASSSTANYGYT

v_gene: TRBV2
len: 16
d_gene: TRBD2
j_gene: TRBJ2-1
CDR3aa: ASSVVAGAPASYNEQF

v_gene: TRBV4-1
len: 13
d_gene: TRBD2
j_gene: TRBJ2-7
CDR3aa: ASSPGGLVSYEQY

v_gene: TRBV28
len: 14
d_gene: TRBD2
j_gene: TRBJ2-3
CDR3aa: ASSFLVLAGADTQY

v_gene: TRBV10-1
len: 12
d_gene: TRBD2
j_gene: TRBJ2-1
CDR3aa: ASSGLAGANEQF

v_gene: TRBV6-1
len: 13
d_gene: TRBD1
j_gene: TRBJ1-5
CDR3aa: ASSADRGSNQPQH

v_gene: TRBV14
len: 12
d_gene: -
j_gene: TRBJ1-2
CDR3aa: ASSPTLGNYGYT

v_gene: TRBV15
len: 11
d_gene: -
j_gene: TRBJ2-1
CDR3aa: ATSYSGSNEQF

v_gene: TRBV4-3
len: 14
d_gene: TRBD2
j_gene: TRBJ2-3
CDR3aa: ASSQELAGTTDTQY

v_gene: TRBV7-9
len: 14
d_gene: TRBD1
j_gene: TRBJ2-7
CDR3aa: ASSLKLGTAEYEQY

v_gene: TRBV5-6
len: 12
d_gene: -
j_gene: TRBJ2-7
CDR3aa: ASSLWNKYYEQY

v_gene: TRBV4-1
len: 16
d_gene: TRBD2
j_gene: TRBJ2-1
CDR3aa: ASSQDRASGDPYNEQF

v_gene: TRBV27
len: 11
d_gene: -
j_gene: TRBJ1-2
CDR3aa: ASSLRRTYGYT

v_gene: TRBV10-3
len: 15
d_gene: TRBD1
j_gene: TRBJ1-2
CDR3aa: AISEPPGTVNNYGYT

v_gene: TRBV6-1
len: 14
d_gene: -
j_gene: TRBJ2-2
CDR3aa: ASSEAVLPNTGELF

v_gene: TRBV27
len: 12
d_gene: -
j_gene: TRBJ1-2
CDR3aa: ASSLTGPWGGYT

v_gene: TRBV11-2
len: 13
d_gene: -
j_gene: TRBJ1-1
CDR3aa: ASSPLQGMNTEAF

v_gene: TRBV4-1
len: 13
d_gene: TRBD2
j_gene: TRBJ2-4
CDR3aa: ASSHGGALKNIQY

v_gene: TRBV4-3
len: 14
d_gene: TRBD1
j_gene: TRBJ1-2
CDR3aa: ASSQDPGTEYYGYT

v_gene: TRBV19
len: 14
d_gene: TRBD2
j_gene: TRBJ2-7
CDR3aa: ASSIAVAGTFYEQY

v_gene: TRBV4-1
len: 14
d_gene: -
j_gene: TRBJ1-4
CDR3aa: ASSPRVGGAIEKLF